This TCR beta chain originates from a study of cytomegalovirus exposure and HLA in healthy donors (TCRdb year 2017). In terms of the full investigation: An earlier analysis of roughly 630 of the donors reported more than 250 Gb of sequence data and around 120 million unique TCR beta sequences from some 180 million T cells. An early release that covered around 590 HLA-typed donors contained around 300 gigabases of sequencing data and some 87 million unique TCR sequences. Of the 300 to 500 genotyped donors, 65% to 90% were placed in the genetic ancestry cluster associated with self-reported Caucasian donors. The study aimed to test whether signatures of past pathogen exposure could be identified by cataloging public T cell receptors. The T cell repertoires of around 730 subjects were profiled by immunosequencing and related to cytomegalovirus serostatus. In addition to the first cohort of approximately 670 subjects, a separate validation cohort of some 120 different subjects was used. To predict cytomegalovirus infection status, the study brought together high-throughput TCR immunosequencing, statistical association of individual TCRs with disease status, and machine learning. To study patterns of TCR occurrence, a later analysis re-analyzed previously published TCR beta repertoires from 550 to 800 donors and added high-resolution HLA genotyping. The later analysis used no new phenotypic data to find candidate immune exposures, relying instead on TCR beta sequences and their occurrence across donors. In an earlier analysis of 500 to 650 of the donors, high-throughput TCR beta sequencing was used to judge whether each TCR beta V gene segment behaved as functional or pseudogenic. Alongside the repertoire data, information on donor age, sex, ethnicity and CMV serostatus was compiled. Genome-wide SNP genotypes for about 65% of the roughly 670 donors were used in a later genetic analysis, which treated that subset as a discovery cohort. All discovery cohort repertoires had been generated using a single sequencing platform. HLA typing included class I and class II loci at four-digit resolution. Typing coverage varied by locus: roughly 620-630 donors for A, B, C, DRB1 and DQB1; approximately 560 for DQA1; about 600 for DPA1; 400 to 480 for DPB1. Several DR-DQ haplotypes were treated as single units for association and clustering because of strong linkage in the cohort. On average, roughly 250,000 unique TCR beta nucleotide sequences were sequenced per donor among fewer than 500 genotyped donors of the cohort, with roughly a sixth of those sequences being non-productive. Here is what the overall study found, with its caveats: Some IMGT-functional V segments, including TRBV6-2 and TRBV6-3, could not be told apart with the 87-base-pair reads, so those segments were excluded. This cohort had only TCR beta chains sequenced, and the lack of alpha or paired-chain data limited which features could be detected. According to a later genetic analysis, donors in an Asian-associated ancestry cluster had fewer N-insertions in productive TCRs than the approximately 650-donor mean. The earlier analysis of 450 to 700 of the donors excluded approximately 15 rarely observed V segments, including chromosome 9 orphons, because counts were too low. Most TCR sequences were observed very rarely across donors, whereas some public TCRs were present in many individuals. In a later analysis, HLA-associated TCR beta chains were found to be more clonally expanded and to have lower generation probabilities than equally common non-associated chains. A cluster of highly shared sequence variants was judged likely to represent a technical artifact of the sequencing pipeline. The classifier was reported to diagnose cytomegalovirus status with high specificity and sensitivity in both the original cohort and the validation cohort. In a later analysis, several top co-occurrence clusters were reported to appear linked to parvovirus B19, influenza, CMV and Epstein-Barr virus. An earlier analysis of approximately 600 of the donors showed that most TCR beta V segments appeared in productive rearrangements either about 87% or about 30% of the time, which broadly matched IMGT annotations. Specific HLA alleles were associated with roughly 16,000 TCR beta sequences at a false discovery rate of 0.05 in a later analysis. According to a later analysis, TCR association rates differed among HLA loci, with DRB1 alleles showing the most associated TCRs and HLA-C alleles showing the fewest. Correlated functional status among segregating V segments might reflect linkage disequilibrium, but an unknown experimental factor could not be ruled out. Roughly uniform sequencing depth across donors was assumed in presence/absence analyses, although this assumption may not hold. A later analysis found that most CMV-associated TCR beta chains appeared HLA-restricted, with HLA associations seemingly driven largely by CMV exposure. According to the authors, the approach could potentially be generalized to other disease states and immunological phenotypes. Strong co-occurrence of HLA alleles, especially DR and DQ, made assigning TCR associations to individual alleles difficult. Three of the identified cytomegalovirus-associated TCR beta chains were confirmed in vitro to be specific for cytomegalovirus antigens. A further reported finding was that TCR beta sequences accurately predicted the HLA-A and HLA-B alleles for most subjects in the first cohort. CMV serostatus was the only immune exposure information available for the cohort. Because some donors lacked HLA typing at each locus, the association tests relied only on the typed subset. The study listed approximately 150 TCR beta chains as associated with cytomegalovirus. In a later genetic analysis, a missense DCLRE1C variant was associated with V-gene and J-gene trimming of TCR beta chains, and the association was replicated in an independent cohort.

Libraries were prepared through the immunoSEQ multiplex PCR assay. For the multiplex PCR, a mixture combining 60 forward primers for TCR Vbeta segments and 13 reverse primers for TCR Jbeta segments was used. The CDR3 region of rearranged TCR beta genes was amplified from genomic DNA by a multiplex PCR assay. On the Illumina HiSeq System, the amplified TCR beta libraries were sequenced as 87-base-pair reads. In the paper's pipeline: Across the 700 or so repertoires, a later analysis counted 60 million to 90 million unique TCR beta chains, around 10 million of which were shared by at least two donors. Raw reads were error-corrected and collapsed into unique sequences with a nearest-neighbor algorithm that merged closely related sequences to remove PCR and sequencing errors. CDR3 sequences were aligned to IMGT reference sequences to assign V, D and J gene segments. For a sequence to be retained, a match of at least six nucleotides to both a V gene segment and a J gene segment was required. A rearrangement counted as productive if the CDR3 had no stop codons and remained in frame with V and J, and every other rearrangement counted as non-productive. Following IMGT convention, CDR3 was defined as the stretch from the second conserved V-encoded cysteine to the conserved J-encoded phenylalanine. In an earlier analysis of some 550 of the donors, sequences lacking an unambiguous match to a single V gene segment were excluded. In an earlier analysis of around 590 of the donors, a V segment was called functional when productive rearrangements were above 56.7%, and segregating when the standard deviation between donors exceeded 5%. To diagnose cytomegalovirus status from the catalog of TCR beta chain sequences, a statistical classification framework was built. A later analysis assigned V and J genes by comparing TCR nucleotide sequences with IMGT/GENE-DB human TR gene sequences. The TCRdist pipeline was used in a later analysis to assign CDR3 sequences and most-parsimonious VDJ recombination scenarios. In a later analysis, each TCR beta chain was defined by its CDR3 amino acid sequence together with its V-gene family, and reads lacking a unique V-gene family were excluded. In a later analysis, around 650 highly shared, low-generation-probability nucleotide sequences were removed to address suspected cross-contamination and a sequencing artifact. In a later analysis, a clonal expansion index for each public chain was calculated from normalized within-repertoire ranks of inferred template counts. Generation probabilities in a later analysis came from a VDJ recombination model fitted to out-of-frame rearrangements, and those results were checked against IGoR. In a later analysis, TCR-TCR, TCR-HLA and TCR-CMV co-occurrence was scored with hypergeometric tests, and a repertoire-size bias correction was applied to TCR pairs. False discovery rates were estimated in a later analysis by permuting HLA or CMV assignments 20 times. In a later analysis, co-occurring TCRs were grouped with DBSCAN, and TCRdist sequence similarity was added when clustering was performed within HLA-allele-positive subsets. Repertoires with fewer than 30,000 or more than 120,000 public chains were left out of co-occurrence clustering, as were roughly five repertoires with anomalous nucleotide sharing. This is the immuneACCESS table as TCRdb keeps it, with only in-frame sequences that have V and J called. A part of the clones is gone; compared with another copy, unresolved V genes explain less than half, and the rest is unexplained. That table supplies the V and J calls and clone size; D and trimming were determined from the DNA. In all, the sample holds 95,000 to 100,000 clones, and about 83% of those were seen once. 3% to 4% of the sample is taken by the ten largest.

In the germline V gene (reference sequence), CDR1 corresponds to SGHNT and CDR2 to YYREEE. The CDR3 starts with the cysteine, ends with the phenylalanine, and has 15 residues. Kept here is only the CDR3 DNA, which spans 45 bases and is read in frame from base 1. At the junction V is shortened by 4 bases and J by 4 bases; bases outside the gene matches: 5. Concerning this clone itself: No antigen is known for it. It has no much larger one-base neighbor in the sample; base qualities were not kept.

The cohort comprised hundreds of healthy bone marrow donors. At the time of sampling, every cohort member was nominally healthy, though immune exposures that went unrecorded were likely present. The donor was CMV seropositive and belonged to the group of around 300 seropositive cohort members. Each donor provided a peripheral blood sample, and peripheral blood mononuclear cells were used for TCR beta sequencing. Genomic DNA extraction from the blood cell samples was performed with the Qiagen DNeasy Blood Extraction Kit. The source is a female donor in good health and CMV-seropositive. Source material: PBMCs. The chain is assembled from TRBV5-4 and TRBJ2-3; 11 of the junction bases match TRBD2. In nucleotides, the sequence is TGTGCCAGCAGCGCGGGACTAGCGGATTCAGATACGCAGTATTTT. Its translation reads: CASSAGLADSDTQYF.